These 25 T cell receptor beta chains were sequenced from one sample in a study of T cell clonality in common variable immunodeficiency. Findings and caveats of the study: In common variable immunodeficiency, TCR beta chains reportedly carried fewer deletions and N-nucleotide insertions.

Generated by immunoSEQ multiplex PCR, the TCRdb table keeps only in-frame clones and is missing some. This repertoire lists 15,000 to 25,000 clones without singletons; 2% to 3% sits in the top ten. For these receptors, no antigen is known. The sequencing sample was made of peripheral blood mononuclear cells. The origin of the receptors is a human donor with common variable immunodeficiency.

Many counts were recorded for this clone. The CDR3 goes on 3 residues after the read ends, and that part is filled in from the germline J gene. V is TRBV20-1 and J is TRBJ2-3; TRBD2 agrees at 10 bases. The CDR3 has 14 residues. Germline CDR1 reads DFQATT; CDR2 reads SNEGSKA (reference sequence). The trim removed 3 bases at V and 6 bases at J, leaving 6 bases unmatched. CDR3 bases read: TGCAGTGCTAGTATGGGACTAGCGATTGATACG. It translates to CSASMGLAIDT. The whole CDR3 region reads CSASMGLAIDTQYF.

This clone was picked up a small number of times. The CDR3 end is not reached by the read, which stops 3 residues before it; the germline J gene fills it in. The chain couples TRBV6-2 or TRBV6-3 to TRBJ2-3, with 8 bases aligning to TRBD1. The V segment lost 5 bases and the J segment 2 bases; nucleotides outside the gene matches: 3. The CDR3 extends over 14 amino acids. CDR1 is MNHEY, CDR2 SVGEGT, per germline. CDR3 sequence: CASSGTGATDTQYF. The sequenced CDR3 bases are TGTGCCAGCAGTGGGACAGGCGCCACAGATACG.

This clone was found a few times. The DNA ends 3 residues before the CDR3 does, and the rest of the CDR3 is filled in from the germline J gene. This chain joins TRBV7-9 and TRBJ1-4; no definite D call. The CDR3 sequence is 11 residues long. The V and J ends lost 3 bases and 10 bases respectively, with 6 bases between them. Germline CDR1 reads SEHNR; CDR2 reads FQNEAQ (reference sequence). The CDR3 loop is CASSFTGKLFF. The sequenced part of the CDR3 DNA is TGTGCCAGCAGCTTTACGGGAAAA. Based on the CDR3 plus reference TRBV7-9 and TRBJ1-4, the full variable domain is DTGVSQNPRHKITKRGQNVTFRCDPISEHNRLYWYRQTLGQGPEFLTYFQNEAQLEKSRLLSDRFSAERPKGSFSTLEIQRTEQGDSAMYLCASSFTGKLFFGSGTQLSVL.

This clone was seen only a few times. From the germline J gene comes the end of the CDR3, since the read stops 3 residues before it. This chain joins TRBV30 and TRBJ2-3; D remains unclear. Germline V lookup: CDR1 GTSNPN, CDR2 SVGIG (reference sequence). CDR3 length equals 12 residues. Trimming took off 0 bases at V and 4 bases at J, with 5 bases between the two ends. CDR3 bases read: TGTGCCTGGAGTGTAGGGCCAGATACG. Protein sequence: CAWSVGPDT. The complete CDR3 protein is CAWSVGPDTQYF.

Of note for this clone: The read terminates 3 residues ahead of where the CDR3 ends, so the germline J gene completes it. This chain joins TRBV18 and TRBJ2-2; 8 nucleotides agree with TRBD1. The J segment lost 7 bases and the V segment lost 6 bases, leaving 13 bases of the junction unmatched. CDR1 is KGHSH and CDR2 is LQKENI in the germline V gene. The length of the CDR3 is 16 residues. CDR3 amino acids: CASSHRQGSPIGELFF. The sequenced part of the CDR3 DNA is TGTGCCAGCTCCCATCGACAGGGGTCCCCAATCGGGGAG.

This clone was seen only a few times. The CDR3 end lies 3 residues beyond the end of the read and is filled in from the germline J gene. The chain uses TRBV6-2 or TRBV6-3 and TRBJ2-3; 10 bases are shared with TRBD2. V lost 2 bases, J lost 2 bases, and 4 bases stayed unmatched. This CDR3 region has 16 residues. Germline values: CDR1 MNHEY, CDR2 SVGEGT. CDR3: CASSYQRGGFTDTQYF. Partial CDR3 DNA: TGTGCCAGCAGTTACCAGCGGGGGGGCTTCACAGATACG.

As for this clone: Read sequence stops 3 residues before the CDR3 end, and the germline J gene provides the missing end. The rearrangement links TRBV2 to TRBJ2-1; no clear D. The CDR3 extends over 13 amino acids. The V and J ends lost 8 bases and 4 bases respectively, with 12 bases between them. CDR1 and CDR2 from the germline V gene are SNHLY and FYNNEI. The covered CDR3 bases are TGTGCCAGCGAGCTCGATGTGTACAATGAG. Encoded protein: CASELDVYNE. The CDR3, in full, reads CASELDVYNEQFF.

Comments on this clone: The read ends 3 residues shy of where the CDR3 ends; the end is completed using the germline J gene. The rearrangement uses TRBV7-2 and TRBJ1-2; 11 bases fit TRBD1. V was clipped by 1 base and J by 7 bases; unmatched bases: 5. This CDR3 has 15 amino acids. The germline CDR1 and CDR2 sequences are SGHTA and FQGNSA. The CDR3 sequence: CASSLGGQGVSGYTF. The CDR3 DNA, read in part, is TGTGCCAGCAGCTTAGGGGGACAGGGGGTTAGTGGC.

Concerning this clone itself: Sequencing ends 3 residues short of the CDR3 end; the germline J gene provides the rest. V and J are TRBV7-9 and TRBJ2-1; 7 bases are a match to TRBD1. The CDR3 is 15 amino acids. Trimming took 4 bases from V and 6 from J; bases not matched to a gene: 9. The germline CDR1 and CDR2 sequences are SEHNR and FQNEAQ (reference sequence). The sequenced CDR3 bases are TGTGCCAGCAGCTCGCCAGGGGGACAGCCCAATGAG. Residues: CASSSPGGQPNE. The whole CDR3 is CASSSPGGQPNEQFF. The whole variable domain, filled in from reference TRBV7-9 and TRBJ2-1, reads DTGVSQNPRHKITKRGQNVTFRCDPISEHNRLYWYRQTLGQGPEFLTYFQNEAQLEKSRLLSDRFSAERPKGSFSTLEIQRTEQGDSAMYLCASSSPGGQPNEQFFGPGTRLTVL.

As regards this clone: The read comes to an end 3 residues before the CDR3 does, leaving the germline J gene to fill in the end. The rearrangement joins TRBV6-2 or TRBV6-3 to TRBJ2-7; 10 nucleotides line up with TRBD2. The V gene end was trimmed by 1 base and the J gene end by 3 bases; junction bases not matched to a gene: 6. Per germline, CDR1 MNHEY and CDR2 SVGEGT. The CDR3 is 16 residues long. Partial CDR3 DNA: TGTGCCAGCAGTTACTTTCCTAGCGGGAGTCTCTACGAG. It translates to CASSYFPSGSLYE. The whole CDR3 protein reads CASSYFPSGSLYEQYF.

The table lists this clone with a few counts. The CDR3 region is CASSLGGPSPLHF. CDR3 DNA, as far as it was read: TGTGCCAGCAGCTTAGGGGGGCCCTCACCC. The chain carries TRBV7-2 and TRBJ1-6, with a weak D call TRBD1 (6 bases). The read ends 3 residues early relative to the CDR3; the germline J gene fills the gap. Per germline, CDR1 SGHTA and CDR2 FQGNSA. V lost 1 base, J lost 10 bases, and 8 bases lay in between. The CDR3 runs to 13 residues.

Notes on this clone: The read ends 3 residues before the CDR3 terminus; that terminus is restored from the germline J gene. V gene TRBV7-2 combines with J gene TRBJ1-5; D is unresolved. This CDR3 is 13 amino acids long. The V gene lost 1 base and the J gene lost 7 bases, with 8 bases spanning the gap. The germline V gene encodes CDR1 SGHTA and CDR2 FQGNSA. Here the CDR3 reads CASSLESRQPQHF. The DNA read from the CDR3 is TGTGCCAGCAGCTTAGAGTCCAGGCAGCCC.

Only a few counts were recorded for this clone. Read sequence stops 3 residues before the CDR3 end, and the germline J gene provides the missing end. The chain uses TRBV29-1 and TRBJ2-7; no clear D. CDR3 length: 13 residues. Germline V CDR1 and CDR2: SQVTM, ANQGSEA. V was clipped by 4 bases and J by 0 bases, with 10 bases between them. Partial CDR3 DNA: TGCAGCGTTGCTGTATACAGCTCCTACGAG. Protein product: CSVAVYSSYE. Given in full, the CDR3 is CSVAVYSSYEQYF.

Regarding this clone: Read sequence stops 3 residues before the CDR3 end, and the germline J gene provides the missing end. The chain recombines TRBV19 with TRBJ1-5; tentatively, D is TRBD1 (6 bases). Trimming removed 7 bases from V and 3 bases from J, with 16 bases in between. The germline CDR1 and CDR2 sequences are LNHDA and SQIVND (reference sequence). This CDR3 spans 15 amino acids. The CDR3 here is CASTPLGQPNQPQHF. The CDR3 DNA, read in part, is TGTGCCAGTACCCCATTGGGACAACCCAATCAGCCC.

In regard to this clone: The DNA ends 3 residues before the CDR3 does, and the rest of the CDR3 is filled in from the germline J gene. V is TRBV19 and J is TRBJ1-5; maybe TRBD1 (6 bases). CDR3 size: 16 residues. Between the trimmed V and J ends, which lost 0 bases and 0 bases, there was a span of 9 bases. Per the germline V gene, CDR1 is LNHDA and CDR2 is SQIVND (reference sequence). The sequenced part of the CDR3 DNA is TGTGCCAGTAGTATAGACGGACAGTATAGCAATCAGCCC. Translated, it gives CASSIDGQYSNQP. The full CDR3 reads CASSIDGQYSNQPQHF.

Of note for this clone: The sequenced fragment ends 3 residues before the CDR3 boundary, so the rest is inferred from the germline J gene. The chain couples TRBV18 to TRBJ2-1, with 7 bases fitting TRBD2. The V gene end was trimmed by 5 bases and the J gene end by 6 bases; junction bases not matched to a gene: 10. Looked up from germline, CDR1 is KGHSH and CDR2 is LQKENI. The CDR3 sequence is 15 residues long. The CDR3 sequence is CASSTGLDKGNEQFF. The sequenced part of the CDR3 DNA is TGTGCCAGCTCAACCGGACTAGACAAAGGCAATGAG.

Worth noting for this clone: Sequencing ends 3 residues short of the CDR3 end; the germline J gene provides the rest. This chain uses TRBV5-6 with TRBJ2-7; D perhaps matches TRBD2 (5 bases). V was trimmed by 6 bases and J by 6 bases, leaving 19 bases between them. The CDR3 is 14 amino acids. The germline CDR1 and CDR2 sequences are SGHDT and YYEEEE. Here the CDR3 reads CASIRTLDQGEQYF. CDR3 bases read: TGTGCCAGCATCCGGACTCTAGACCAAGGCGAG.

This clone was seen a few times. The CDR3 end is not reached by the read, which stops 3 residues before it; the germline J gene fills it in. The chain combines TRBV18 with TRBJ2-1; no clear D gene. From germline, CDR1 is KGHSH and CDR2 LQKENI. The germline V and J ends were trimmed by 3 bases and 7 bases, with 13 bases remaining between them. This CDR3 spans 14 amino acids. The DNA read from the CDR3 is TGTGCCAGCTCACCTGGTGCAGAAACGAATGAG. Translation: CASSPGAETNE. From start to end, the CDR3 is CASSPGAETNEQFF.

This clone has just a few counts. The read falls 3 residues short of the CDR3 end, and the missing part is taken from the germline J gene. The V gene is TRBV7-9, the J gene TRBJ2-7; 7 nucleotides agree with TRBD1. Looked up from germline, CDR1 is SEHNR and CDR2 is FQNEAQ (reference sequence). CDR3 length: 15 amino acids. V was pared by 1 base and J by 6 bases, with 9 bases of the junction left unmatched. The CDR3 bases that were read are TGTGCCAGCAGCTTAGATGTGACAGGGACCCGCGAG. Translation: CASSLDVTGTRE. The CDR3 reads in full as CASSLDVTGTREQYF.

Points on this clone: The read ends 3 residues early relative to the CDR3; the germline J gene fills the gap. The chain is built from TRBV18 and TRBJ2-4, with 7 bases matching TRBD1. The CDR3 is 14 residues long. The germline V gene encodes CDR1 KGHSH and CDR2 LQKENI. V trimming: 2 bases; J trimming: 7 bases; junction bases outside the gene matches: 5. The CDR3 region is CASSPFEGANIQYF. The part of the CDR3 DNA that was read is TGTGCCAGCTCACCATTCGAGGGGGCGAACATT.

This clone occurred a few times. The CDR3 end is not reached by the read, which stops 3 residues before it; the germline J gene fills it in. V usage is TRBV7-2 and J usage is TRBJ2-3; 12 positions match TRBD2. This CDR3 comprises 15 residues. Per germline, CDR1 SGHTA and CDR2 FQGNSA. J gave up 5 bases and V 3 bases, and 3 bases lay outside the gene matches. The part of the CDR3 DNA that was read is TGTGCCAGCAGCTTGCTAGCGGGAGGGGTAGATACG. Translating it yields CASSLLAGGVDT. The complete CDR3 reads CASSLLAGGVDTQYF. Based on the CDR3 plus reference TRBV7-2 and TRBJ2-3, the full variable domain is GAGVSQSPSNKVTEKGKDVELRCDPISGHTALYWYRQSLGQGLEFLIYFQGNSAPDKSGLPSDRFSAERTGGSVSTLTIQRTQQEDSAVYLCASSLLAGGVDTQYFGPGTRLTVL.

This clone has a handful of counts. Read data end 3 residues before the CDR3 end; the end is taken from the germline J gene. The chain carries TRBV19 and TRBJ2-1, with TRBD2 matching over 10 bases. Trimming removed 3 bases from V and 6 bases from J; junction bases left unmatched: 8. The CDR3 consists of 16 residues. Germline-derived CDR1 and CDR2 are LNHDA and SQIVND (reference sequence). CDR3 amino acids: CASSMGAGGPSNEQFF. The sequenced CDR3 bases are TGTGCCAGTAGTATGGGAGCGGGAGGGCCGTCCAATGAG.

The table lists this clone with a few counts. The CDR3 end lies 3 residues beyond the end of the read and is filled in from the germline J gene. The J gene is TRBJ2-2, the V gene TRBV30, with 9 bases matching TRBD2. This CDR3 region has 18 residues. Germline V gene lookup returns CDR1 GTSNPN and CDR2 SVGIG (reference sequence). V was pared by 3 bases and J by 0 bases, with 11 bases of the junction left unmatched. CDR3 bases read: TGTGCCTGGAGGGAAGGGGCTAGCGGGGTTTCGAACACCGGGGAG. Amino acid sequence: CAWREGASGVSNTGE. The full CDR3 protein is CAWREGASGVSNTGELFF.

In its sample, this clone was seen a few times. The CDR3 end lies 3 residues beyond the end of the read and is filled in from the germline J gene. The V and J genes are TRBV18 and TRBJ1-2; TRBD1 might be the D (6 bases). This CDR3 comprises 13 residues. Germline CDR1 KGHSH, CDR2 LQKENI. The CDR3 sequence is CASSPAGVNGYTF. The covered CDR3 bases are TGTGCCAGCTCACCAGCAGGGGTTAACGGC.

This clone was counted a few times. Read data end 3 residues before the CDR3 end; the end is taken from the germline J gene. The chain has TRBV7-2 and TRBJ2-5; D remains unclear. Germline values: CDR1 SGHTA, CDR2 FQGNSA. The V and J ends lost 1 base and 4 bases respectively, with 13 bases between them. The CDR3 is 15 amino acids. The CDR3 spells CASSLVGRMGETQYF. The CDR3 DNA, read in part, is TGTGCCAGCAGCTTAGTCGGCAGGATGGGAGAGACC.